The 2 T cell receptor beta chains listed next were all sequenced from one sample in a study of molecular identifiers for immune sequencing clone quantification. TCRdb re-derived calls from the PCR reads in MiXCR, one entry per CDR3 protein. The sample yields more than 300,000 distinct CDR3 sequences, over 20% seen once. The specimen was naive CD8+ T cells from blood, with Jurkat cell RNA spiked in. Subset described: FACS-sorted CD8+CD4-CCR7+CD45RA+ naive T cells. The receptors were gathered from a human donor in good health. Some libraries in this study had Jurkat cell RNA spiked in.

This clonotype was seen at least ten times. The V call is TRBV15, the J call TRBJ1-5; the D gene is possibly TRBD1 (5 bases). Germline CDR1 reads LNHNV; CDR2 reads YYDKDF (reference sequence). The CDR3 is 15 residues long. Trimming shortened V by 0 bases and J by 6 bases, and 12 bases separated the two germline ends. The CDR3: CATSRDQGFLQPQHF. DNA of the CDR3: TGTGCCACCAGCAGAGATCAGGGTTTCCTTCAGCCCCAGCATTTT. Full variable domain (rest looked up from reference TRBV15 and TRBJ1-5): DAMVIQNPRYQVTQFGKPVTLSCSQTLNHNVMYWYQQKSSQAPKLLFHYYDKDFNNEADTPDNFQSRRPNTSFCFLDIRSPGLGDTAMYLCATSRDQGFLQPQHFGDGTRLSIL.

This clonotype showed up many times. The chain employs TRBV29-1 and TRBJ1-1; no clear D gene. Germline CDR1 is SQVTM and CDR2 is ANQGSEA. Trimming stripped 3 bases from V and 4 bases from J, with 9 bases between. CDR3 length equals 12 residues. In DNA form, the CDR3 reads TGCAGCGTTGAGTTGGTGAGCACTGAAGCTTTCTTT. This sequence encodes CSVELVSTEAFF.